One and the same sample provided the 21 T cell receptor beta chains below, sequenced in a study of T cell repertoires and HLA-DP antigens. Assay: immunoSEQ multiplex PCR; the TCRdb copy retains only in-frame clones and omits some. The sample records approximately 73,000 clones, about four fifths being singletons. These receptors are not linked to any known antigen. The source material was CD4+ T cells from PBMCs. These receptors originate from a man in his fifties or sixties in good health and CMV-seronegative.

The chain recombines TRBV5-6 with TRBJ2-5; D might be TRBD1 (5 bases). The CDR3 has 15 amino acids. V gave up 1 base and J gave up 6 bases, with 16 bases separating them. The germline V gene encodes CDR1 SGHDT and CDR2 YYEEEE. CDR3: CASSLWGPRTKTQYF. The CDR3 DNA follows: TGTGCCAGCAGCTTGTGGGGCCCTAGGACGAAGACCCAGTACTTC.

The chain recombines TRBV6-6 with TRBJ2-3, with TRBD2 identical over 12 bases. CDR1 is MNHNY, CDR2 SVGAGI, per germline (reference sequence). The CDR3 has 16 amino acids. V lost 6 bases and J lost 0; bases outside the gene matches: 4. This CDR3 reads CASSRGTSGSTDTQYF. The CDR3 DNA sequence: TGTGCCAGCAGCCGAGGGACTAGCGGGAGCACAGATACGCAGTATTTT.

The V call is TRBV11-2, the J call TRBJ2-2; D uncertain. There are 17 residues in the CDR3. V was trimmed by 2 bases and J by 0 bases, leaving 13 bases between them. Germline V CDR1 and CDR2: SGHAT, FQNNGV. The CDR3 coding sequence is TGTGCCAGCAGCTTAAGGGATGGGAAATCGAACACCGGGGAGCTGTTTTTT. Translating gives CASSLRDGKSNTGELFF.

V is TRBV6-5 and J is TRBJ1-1; possible D gene TRBD1, 6 bases. Germline CDR1 and CDR2: MNHEY and SVGAGI. The CDR3 runs to 13 residues. Trimming removed 7 bases from V and 3 bases from J, with 12 bases in between. The CDR3 here is CASTPRGYTEAFF. DNA for the CDR3: TGTGCCAGCACCCCCAGGGGTTACACTGAAGCTTTCTTT.

CDR3 DNA: TGCGCCAGCAGCCATAGCGGCTACAATGAGCAGTTCTTC. Translation gives CASSHSGYNEQFF. The J gene is TRBJ2-1, the V gene TRBV4-3; tentative D call: TRBD2 (6 bases). Germline V gives CDR1 LGHNA, CDR2 YSLEER. V was clipped by 3 bases and J by 3 bases, with 6 bases between them. The CDR3 is 13 residues long.

The V gene is TRBV6-5, the J gene TRBJ1-1; D uncertain. The CDR3 length is 12 residues. The V gene's germline CDR1 is MNHEY and CDR2 SVGAGI. V was cut by 5 bases and J by 2 bases, with 6 bases left in between. Written as DNA, the CDR3 is TGTGCCAGCAGTACCCCCAACACTGAAGCTTTCTTT. Translation: CASSTPNTEAFF.

The gene calls are TRBV19 and TRBJ2-1, with TRBD2 matching over 10 bases. Per the germline V gene, CDR1 is LNHDA and CDR2 is SQIVND (reference sequence). The CDR3 has 16 residues. V gave up 2 bases and J gave up 8 bases; unmatched junction bases: 9. CDR3 amino acids: CASSITASGSKDEQFF. Here the CDR3 DNA reads TGTGCCAGTAGTATAACCGCTAGCGGGAGTAAGGATGAGCAGTTCTTC.

The sample holds one count of this clone. The V and J genes are TRBV5-1 and TRBJ1-1, with unresolved D. Per germline, CDR1 SGHRS and CDR2 YFSETQ. The ends were cut back, 0 bases at V and 1 base at J, with 7 bases in the middle. This CDR3 spans 14 amino acids. CDR3 protein: CASSLELKNTEAFF. The CDR3 bases are TGCGCCAGCAGCTTGGAGTTGAAGAACACTGAAGCTTTCTTT.

The V gene is TRBV14, the J gene TRBJ2-1, with a tentative D call TRBD1 (6 bases). The CDR3 is made up of 16 amino acids. The germline CDR1 and CDR2 sequences are SGHDN and FVKESK. The germline V and J ends were trimmed by 0 bases and 2 bases, with 11 bases remaining between them. CDR3 sequence: CASSQDDRTAYNEQFF. As DNA, the CDR3 is TGTGCCAGCAGCCAAGATGACCGGACAGCCTACAATGAGCAGTTCTTC.

The chain employs TRBV4-2 and TRBJ1-5; 7 bases match TRBD1. In germline, CDR1 is LGHNA, CDR2 YNFKEQ. The CDR3 totals 14 residues. The trim removed 4 bases at V and 7 bases at J, leaving 7 bases unmatched. CDR3 sequence: CASSPRQGDQPQHF. DNA for the CDR3: TGTGCCAGCAGCCCCCGACAGGGCGACCAGCCCCAGCATTTT.

V gene TRBV6-6 combines with J gene TRBJ1-1; perhaps TRBD1 as D (6 bases). The CDR3 extends over 13 amino acids. Per the germline V gene, CDR1 is MNHNY and CDR2 is SVGAGI (reference sequence). V shed 8 bases and J shed 11 bases, with 21 bases lying between them. Written as DNA, the CDR3 is TGTGCCAGCGGCCCACAGGGCTACCAATGGGCTTTCTTT. This sequence encodes CASGPQGYQWAFF.

The chain carries TRBV13 and TRBJ2-5; weak D call: TRBD1 (5 bases). The CDR3 sequence is 12 residues long. V lost 2 bases and J 5 bases, leaving 6 bases between the germline ends. CDR1 and CDR2 from the germline V gene are PRHDT and FYEKMQ (reference sequence). CDR3: CASSLSGETQYF. The CDR3 DNA is TGTGCCAGCAGCTTATCAGGGGAGACCCAGTACTTC.

The chain uses TRBV5-1 and TRBJ1-1, with TRBD1 as a possible D gene (5 bases). Germline V CDR1 and CDR2: SGHRS, YFSETQ. V dropped 4 bases and J dropped 12 bases, with 22 bases sitting between them. The length of the CDR3 is 14 residues. CDR3 loop: CASSGRGMDGESFF. Here the CDR3 DNA reads TGCGCCAGCAGCGGGAGGGGTATGGATGGAGAGTCTTTCTTT.

The rearrangement uses TRBV19 and TRBJ2-7; D is ambiguous. V gave up 5 bases and J gave up 0 bases, with 8 bases separating them. Germline values: CDR1 LNHDA, CDR2 SQIVND (reference sequence). The length of the CDR3 is 13 residues. CDR3 nucleotide sequence: TGTGCCAGTAGTCAACCGAGCTCCTACGAGCAGTACTTC. Protein: CASSQPSSYEQYF.

The CDR3 sequence is CASSQDGRGPNAEAFF. The CDR3, as DNA: TGCGCCAGCAGCCAAGATGGACGGGGCCCTAACGCTGAAGCTTTCTTT. The V call is TRBV4-3, the J call TRBJ1-1; D perhaps matches TRBD1 (5 bases). CDR3 length equals 16 residues. Germline values: CDR1 LGHNA, CDR2 YSLEER. V was cut by 0 bases and J by 6 bases, with 17 bases left in between.

V gene TRBV9 combines with J gene TRBJ1-5; D uncertain. CDR1 and CDR2 (germline): SGDLS, YYNGEE. V lost 0 bases and J lost 1, with 8 bases in between. The CDR3 is 15 amino acids. CDR3 in amino acids: CASSVGTESNQPQHF. DNA of the CDR3: TGTGCCAGCAGCGTAGGAACGGAGAGCAATCAGCCCCAGCATTTT.

The J gene is TRBJ2-2, the V gene TRBV30; the D gene is possibly TRBD1 (6 bases). Germline V gives CDR1 GTSNPN, CDR2 SVGIG (reference sequence). The CDR3 totals 14 residues. V gave up 5 bases and J gave up 4 bases, with 14 bases separating them. The CDR3: CAWVKGVGTGELFF. As DNA, the CDR3 is TGTGCCTGGGTTAAGGGGGTCGGCACCGGGGAGCTGTTTTTT.

J is TRBJ1-2 and V is TRBV18, with TRBD1 identical over 9 bases. The CDR3 totals 16 residues. In germline, CDR1 is KGHSH, CDR2 LQKENI. V lost 6 bases and J lost 4; bases outside the gene matches: 12. The CDR3 is CASSPTRDRDIYGYTF. CDR3 coding DNA: TGTGCCAGCTCTCCCACCCGGGACAGGGACATCTATGGCTACACCTTC.

V is TRBV19 and J is TRBJ2-3; D ambiguous. V dropped 4 bases and J dropped 2 bases, with 10 bases sitting between them. Per germline, CDR1 LNHDA and CDR2 SQIVND (reference sequence). The CDR3 runs 14 residues. The CDR3 loop is CASSNRAPTDTQYF. CDR3 sequence (DNA): TGTGCCAGTAGTAATCGGGCACCCACAGATACGCAGTATTTT.

The chain carries TRBV19 and TRBJ2-2; 8 bases align to TRBD1. The V segment lost 8 bases and the J segment 9 bases; nucleotides outside the gene matches: 11. CDR3 length: 14 amino acids. Germline CDR1 is LNHDA and CDR2 is SQIVND (reference sequence). The CDR3: CASGGQGSFRELFF. As DNA, the CDR3 is TGTGCCAGTGGAGGACAGGGATCGTTCCGGGAGCTGTTTTTT.

CDR3 loop: CASSLAVGTEAFF. The CDR3 DNA reads as TGCGCCAGCAGCTTGGCGGTCGGCACTGAAGCTTTCTTT. The chain uses TRBV5-1 and TRBJ1-1; D unresolved. Trimming left V 0 bases short and J 4 bases short, with 7 bases between. The CDR3 runs 13 residues. Germline V gives CDR1 SGHRS, CDR2 YFSETQ.